This TCR beta chain was captured by sequencing in a study of blood T cell repertoires in COVID-19. Whole-study context: Samples representing acute and convalescent COVID-19 were sourced from the United States, Italy and Spain.

TCRdb keeps only in-frame clones here, not all; method: immunoSEQ multiplex PCR. The sample lists around 310,000 clones, about nine tenths seen once, with 12% in the top ten. Source material: peripheral blood. This TCR was sampled from a woman aged 55 to 70 with acute or convalescent COVID-19.

In DNA form, the CDR3 reads TGCGCCAGCAGCTTGGCCGGGGGGACCAACAATGAGCAGTTCTTC. Its translation is CASSLAGGTNNEQFF. The V call is TRBV5-1, the J call TRBJ2-1, with 7 bases aligning to TRBD2. V lost 0 bases, J lost 5 bases, and 5 bases stayed unmatched. Germline V gene sequence: CDR1 SGHRS, CDR2 YFSETQ. This CDR3 is 15 amino acids long.